Following are 14 T cell receptor beta chains from one sample sequenced in a study of T cell changes during pregnancy in multiple sclerosis. Profiled with immunoSEQ multiplex PCR; TCRdb holds only in-frame clones, not every one. The sample has almost 35,000 clones; under 95% are singletons. The sequenced sample was peripheral blood, obtained in the second trimester of pregnancy. These receptors were taken from a female donor in good health, enrolled as a control in a pregnancy study.

The rearrangement links TRBV6-5 to TRBJ2-5; 7 nucleotides line up with TRBD1. Germline-derived CDR1 and CDR2 are MNHEY and SVGAGI. The CDR3 sequence is 14 residues long. V lost 6 bases and J lost 1; bases outside the gene matches: 5. Here the CDR3 DNA reads TGTGCCAGCAGAAATACAGGGGTCCAAGAGACCCAGTACTTC. Its protein product is CASRNTGVQETQYF.

J is TRBJ2-1 and V is TRBV7-8; D call uncertain. V was clipped by 3 bases and J by 9 bases, with 6 bases between them. The CDR3 loop spans 11 amino acids. The germline gives CDR1 SGHVS, CDR2 FQNEAQ. This chain's CDR3 is CASSFAAEQFF. In nucleotides, the CDR3 is TGTGCCAGCAGCTTCGCGGCTGAGCAGTTCTTC. The full variable domain, rest sourced from reference TRBV7-8 and TRBJ2-1, is GAGVSQSPRYKVAKRGQDVALRCDPISGHVSLFWYQQALGQGPEFLTYFQNEAQLDKSGLPSDRFFAERPEGSVSTLKIQRTQQEDSAVYLCASSFAAEQFFGPGTRLTVL.

The genes are TRBV7-6 and TRBJ1-6, with TRBD1 as a possible D gene (5 bases). This CDR3 region has 13 residues. The ends were cut back, 1 base at V and 10 bases at J, with 8 bases in the middle. In germline, CDR1 is SGHVS, CDR2 FNYEAQ. The CDR3 sequence is CASSLGGRSPLHF. CDR3 DNA: TGTGCCAGCAGCTTAGGGGGCCGATCACCCCTCCACTTT.

The chain carries TRBV7-6 and TRBJ2-7; 10 positions agree with TRBD1. Germline values: CDR1 SGHVS, CDR2 FNYEAQ. The J segment lost 1 base and the V segment lost 3 bases, leaving 3 bases of the junction unmatched. The CDR3 runs 15 residues. CDR3 DNA: TGTGCCAGCAGCTTGGGACAGGGGATTTCCTACGAGCAGTACTTC. It translates to CASSLGQGISYEQYF.

This chain joins TRBV5-6 and TRBJ2-7, with D hard to call. CDR3 length: 12 amino acids. CDR1 and CDR2 from the germline V gene are SGHDT and YYEEEE. Deletions cut 3 bases from V and 10 bases from J, with 14 bases between. CDR3 sequence reads: CASSSVTASQYF. The CDR3 nucleotides read TGTGCCAGCAGCTCGGTTACAGCTTCTCAGTACTTC.

The gene calls are TRBV9 and TRBJ1-5; tentatively, D is TRBD1 (6 bases). Trimming left V 3 bases short and J 0 bases short, with 10 bases between. Germline V CDR1 and CDR2: SGDLS, YYNGEE. The CDR3 is 15 amino acids. CDR3 protein: CASSGTENSNQPQHF. The CDR3 DNA sequence: TGTGCCAGCAGCGGGACAGAAAATAGCAATCAGCCCCAGCATTTT.

This chain connects TRBV19 to TRBJ2-1; 8 bases line up with TRBD2. The germline V gene encodes CDR1 LNHDA and CDR2 SQIVND (reference sequence). The trim removed 3 bases at V and 6 bases at J, leaving 4 bases unmatched. This CDR3 contains 14 residues. CDR3 residues: CASSITGGSNEQFF. The CDR3 DNA follows: TGTGCCAGTAGTATTACGGGAGGGTCCAATGAGCAGTTCTTC.

This clone was picked up one time. The chain uses TRBV5-1 and TRBJ1-1, with TRBD1 identical over 8 bases. V lost 4 bases to trimming and J lost 2 bases; unmatched junction nucleotides: 4. Germline lookup yields CDR1 SGHRS and CDR2 YFSETQ. CDR3 length: 14 amino acids. CDR3 sequence: CASSSGQGNTEAFF. CDR3 coding DNA: TGCGCCAGCAGCAGCGGACAGGGAAACACTGAAGCTTTCTTT.

The chain recombines TRBV9 with TRBJ1-4; a possible D gene is TRBD1 (6 bases). The CDR3 loop spans 15 amino acids. V dropped 0 bases and J dropped 6 bases, with 12 bases sitting between them. Germline V gene data show CDR1 as SGDLS and CDR2 as YYNGEE. The CDR3 loop reads CASSVEDRQDEKLFF. DNA of the CDR3: TGTGCCAGCAGCGTAGAGGACAGACAAGATGAAAAACTGTTTTTT.

The chain links TRBV15 to TRBJ2-3; 8 bases line up with TRBD2. Germline values: CDR1 LNHNV, CDR2 YYDKDF (reference sequence). The CDR3 loop spans 16 amino acids. V lost 0 bases and J lost 5; bases outside the gene matches: 7. The CDR3 loop is CATSRDRAGEGDTQYF. CDR3 DNA sequence: TGTGCCACCAGCAGAGATCGAGCGGGAGAAGGAGATACGCAGTATTTT.

This clone showed up just a few times. The V and J genes are TRBV6-1 and TRBJ1-1; maybe TRBD1 (6 bases). Germline values: CDR1 MNHNS, CDR2 SASEGT. Trimming shortened V by 5 bases and J by 1 base, and 8 bases separated the two germline ends. There are 13 residues in the CDR3. The CDR3 DNA follows: TGTGCCAGCAGTTGGACAGCGAACACTGAAGCTTTCTTT. It is translated as CASSWTANTEAFF.

The genes are TRBV6-1 and TRBJ1-5; perhaps TRBD1 as D (6 bases). Looked up from germline, CDR1 is MNHNS and CDR2 is SASEGT. V was clipped by 2 bases and J by 9 bases, with 14 bases between them. CDR3 length: 14 amino acids. For the CDR3, the DNA is TGTGCCAGCAGTGAATTACAGGGTGCGGGGCCCCAGCATTTT. Its protein is CASSELQGAGPQHF.

This chain joins TRBV25-1 and TRBJ2-1; no clear D gene. CDR3 length: 13 residues. V gave up 1 base and J gave up 8 bases, with 9 bases separating them. Germline V CDR1 and CDR2: MGHDK, SYGVNS. DNA for the CDR3: TGTGCCAGCAGTGAATCAAGCAGGCATGAGCAGTTCTTC. Its translation: CASSESSRHEQFF. Variable domain in full (rest from reference TRBV25-1 and TRBJ2-1): EADIYQTPRYLVIGTGKKITLECSQTMGHDKMYWYQQDPGMELHLIHYSYGVNSTEKGDLSSESTVSRIRTEHFPLTLESARPSHTSQYLCASSESSRHEQFFGPGTRLTVL.

J is TRBJ2-2 and V is TRBV7-9, with no clear D. Germline V CDR1 and CDR2: SEHNR, FQNEAQ (reference sequence). This CDR3 contains 14 residues. V gave up 5 bases and J gave up 3 bases, with 10 bases separating them. The CDR3 region has the DNA TGTGCCAGCAGCCAATTTTTTTACACCGGGGAGCTGTTTTTT. Protein sequence: CASSQFFYTGELFF.